The 8 T cell receptor beta chains listed next were all sequenced from one sample in a study of blood T cell repertoires in COVID-19. Repertoires were generated with immunoSEQ multiplex PCR, while TCRdb's copy carries only in-frame clones and drops some. The sample contains roughly 240,000 clones, approximately 84% of which appear only once. Sequenced input: peripheral blood. Source of these receptors: a woman of 80 years or more with acute or convalescent COVID-19.

V gene TRBV7-2 combines with J gene TRBJ1-2; 9 bases agree with TRBD1. This CDR3 is 15 amino acids long. Germline lookup yields CDR1 SGHTA and CDR2 FQGNSA. V was pared by 5 bases and J by 5 bases, with 9 bases of the junction left unmatched. CDR3 coding DNA: TGTGCCAGCAGCGAAAATAGTGGACAGGGGTATGGCTACACCTTC. Amino acid sequence: CASSENSGQGYGYTF.

V and J are TRBV3-1 (or the pseudogene TRBV3-2) and TRBJ2-7; tentative D call: TRBD2 (6 bases). CDR3 size: 16 residues. The germline V and J ends were trimmed by 4 bases and 1 base, with 17 bases remaining between them. Germline V CDR1 and CDR2: LGHDT, YNNKEL (reference sequence). CDR3 residues: CASSRGTPGRSYEQYF. As DNA, the CDR3 is TGTGCCAGCAGCCGCGGGACTCCCGGCCGGTCCTACGAGCAGTACTTC.

The rearrangement links TRBV11-2 to TRBJ2-7; D not resolved. CDR3 length equals 13 residues. The V and J ends lost 1 base and 4 bases respectively, with 8 bases between them. The germline V gene has CDR1 SGHAT and CDR2 FQNNGV. The DNA of the CDR3 is TGTGCCAGCAGCTTAGGGGCCTGGTACGAGCAGTACTTC. This translates into CASSLGAWYEQYF. The complete variable domain, with remaining parts taken from reference TRBV11-2 and TRBJ2-7, reads EAGVAQSPRYKIIEKRQSVAFWCNPISGHATLYWYQQILGQGPKLLIQFQNNGVVDDSQLPKDRFSAERLKGVDSTLKIQPAKLEDSAVYLCASSLGAWYEQYFGPGTRLTVT.

This clone has a handful of counts. The gene calls are TRBV27 and TRBJ2-2; D not resolved. This CDR3 region has 16 residues. V gave up 3 bases and J gave up 5 bases, with 16 bases separating them. CDR1 and CDR2 from the germline V gene are MNHEY and SMNVEV (reference sequence). The CDR3 loop is CASSFVPSQATGELFF. The CDR3 coding sequence is TGTGCCAGCAGTTTTGTCCCCTCTCAAGCGACCGGGGAGCTGTTTTTT.

This rearrangement joins TRBV3-1 (or the pseudogene TRBV3-2) to TRBJ2-1, with TRBD2 matching over 7 bases. The CDR3 contains 14 residues. The junction had 5 bases not matched to a gene; V was cut back by 0 bases and J by 9 bases. Germline V gene lookup returns CDR1 LGHDT and CDR2 YNNKEL (reference sequence). The CDR3 sequence: CASSQEPLAIEQFF. As DNA, the CDR3 is TGTGCCAGCAGCCAAGAACCACTAGCGATTGAGCAGTTCTTC.

This rearrangement joins TRBV3-1 (or the pseudogene TRBV3-2) to TRBJ2-2; 9 bases are shared with TRBD2. Germline assignment: CDR1 LGHDT and CDR2 YNNKEL (reference sequence). With V trimmed by 7 bases and J by 1 base, 7 bases remained unmatched. The CDR3 spans 16 residues. The CDR3 sequence: CASTSGGPQNTGELFF. DNA of the CDR3: TGTGCCAGCACGAGCGGGGGGCCCCAGAACACCGGGGAGCTGTTTTTT.

CDR3 region: CASSQDPRRGETQYF. The CDR3 coding sequence is TGTGCCAGCAGCCAAGATCCCAGGAGGGGAGAGACCCAGTACTTC. The chain combines TRBV3-1 (or the pseudogene TRBV3-2) with TRBJ2-5, with D possibly TRBD2 on 6 matching bases. Germline CDR1 is LGHDT and CDR2 is YNNKEL (reference sequence). The CDR3 is made up of 15 amino acids. V lost 0 bases and J lost 4, with 12 bases in between.

This sequence joins TRBV3-1 (or the pseudogene TRBV3-2) and TRBJ1-4; D uncertain. This CDR3 contains 14 residues. V lost 4 bases, J lost 3 bases, and 9 bases lay in between. Per the germline V gene, CDR1 is LGHDT and CDR2 is YNNKEL (reference sequence). For the CDR3, the DNA is TGTGCCAGCAGCCTTAAACAGCCTAATGAAAAACTGTTTTTT. This gives the protein CASSLKQPNEKLFF.